This entry lists 9 T cell receptor beta chains sequenced from one sample in a study of T cell responses to AZD1222 COVID-19 vaccine. TCRdb's table, derived via immunoSEQ multiplex PCR, lists solely in-frame clones and lacks some. The sample lists about 45,000 clones, approximately 90% occurring once. Sequencing was performed on peripheral blood, taken 28 days after the second AZD1222 dose. The receptors originated from an adult who received the AZD1222 COVID-19 vaccine.

J is TRBJ2-1 and V is TRBV10-1; D is unclear. The CDR3 contains 15 residues. Germline CDR1 WNHNN, CDR2 SYGVQD (reference sequence). The CDR3 is CAPGPLRSSYNEQFF. CDR3 sequence (DNA): TGCGCTCCGGGTCCCTTAAGGAGCTCCTACAATGAGCAGTTCTTC.

The chain employs TRBV5-1 and TRBJ2-3; TRBD2 is a possible D gene (5 bases). V gave up 7 bases and J gave up 5 bases, with 11 bases separating them. CDR3 size: 12 residues. In germline, CDR1 is SGHRS, CDR2 YFSETQ. This CDR3 is CASSHGIDTQYF. The CDR3 DNA reads TGCGCCAGCTCCCACGGGATAGATACGCAGTATTTT.

The CDR3 spells CASSLQLAGGAEQYF. The CDR3 coding sequence is TGTGCCAGCAGCTTGCAACTAGCGGGAGGAGCCGAGCAGTACTTC. The chain uses TRBV5-6 and TRBJ2-7, with TRBD2 matching 12 bases. V lost 1 base, J lost 6 bases, and 5 bases stayed unmatched. In germline, CDR1 is SGHDT, CDR2 YYEEEE. The CDR3 runs 15 residues.

Only a few counts were recorded for this clone. This rearrangement joins TRBV5-4 to TRBJ2-7; D might be TRBD2 (7 bases). The germline V and J ends were trimmed by 4 bases and 8 bases, with 19 bases remaining between them. Germline V gene lookup returns CDR1 SGHNT and CDR2 YYREEE (reference sequence). This CDR3 has 14 amino acids. CDR3 sequence: CASSGGGFATKQYF. In DNA, the CDR3 is TGTGCCAGCAGCGGCGGGGGCTTCGCTACGAAGCAGTACTTC.

This rearrangement joins TRBV4-2 to TRBJ2-2; the match to TRBD2 covers 12 bases. This CDR3 contains 19 residues. CDR1 is LGHNA, CDR2 YNFKEQ, per germline. With V trimmed by 5 bases and J by 4 bases, 14 bases remained unmatched. CDR3 DNA: TGTGCCAGCAGCTTCCAGGGGCTAGCGGGAGGGCAGGTCACCGGGGAGCTGTTTTTT. Translated, it gives CASSFQGLAGGQVTGELFF.

The CDR3 DNA is TGTGCCAGCAGCTTGACCGGGACCAACACAGATACGCAGTATTTT. This translates into CASSLTGTNTDTQYF. This chain links TRBV5-6 with TRBJ2-3; D may match TRBD1 or TRBD2 (5 bases each). The CDR3 runs to 15 residues. Germline V gene lookup returns CDR1 SGHDT and CDR2 YYEEEE. Trimming left V 1 base short and J 2 bases short, with 11 bases between.

This chain links TRBV18 with TRBJ2-7; D may correspond to TRBD1 or TRBD2 (6 bases each). The V gene lost 5 bases and the J gene lost 5 bases, with 13 bases spanning the gap. The CDR3 spans 13 residues. Germline lookup yields CDR1 KGHSH and CDR2 LQKENI. CDR3 sequence reads: CASSVVGGDEQYF. In DNA form, the CDR3 reads TGTGCCAGCTCAGTCGTCGGGGGCGACGAGCAGTACTTC.

By share, this clone ranks as medium-sized. The genes are TRBV11-2 and TRBJ1-5, with D possibly matching TRBD1 (5 bases). CDR3 size: 14 residues. V shed 1 base and J shed 6 bases, with 10 bases lying between them. From germline, CDR1 is SGHAT and CDR2 FQNNGV. The CDR3, as DNA: TGTGCCAGCAGCTTAGGACAGTTAAGTCAGCCCCAGCATTTT. It yields the protein CASSLGQLSQPQHF.

This chain joins TRBV18 and TRBJ1-6, with D perhaps matching TRBD1 (5 bases). This CDR3 comprises 17 residues. The germline CDR1 and CDR2 sequences are KGHSH and LQKENI. V lost 2 bases to trimming and J lost 8 bases, with 19 bases between them. Here the CDR3 DNA reads TGTGCCAGCTCACCAACCAGGACGACGGTAGGGGATTCACCCCTCCACTTT. It yields the protein CASSPTRTTVGDSPLHF.